This TCR beta chain came from a study of shared clonotypes between healthy human individuals. Whole-study results and caveats: All-four-donor shared clonotypes had higher generation probabilities than non-shared clonotypes did. Depth of sequencing was expected to influence donor clonotype sharing.

Turning to this clone: Its antigen is not known.

The CDR3 is made up of 16 amino acids. Losses at the gene ends were 5 bases for V and 3 bases for J; bases not matched to a gene: 9. Germline assignment: CDR1 PRHDT and CDR2 FYEKMQ (reference sequence). Researchers divided each subset's genomic DNA evenly across several immunoSEQ plates. The table came from immunoSEQ multiplex PCR; TCRdb's copy has only in-frame clones and leaves some out. The top ten clones hold about 24% of a sample with about 680,000 clones, about 91% of them seen once. Positively selected for CCR7, the CD45RO-negative cells used as naive CD8 cells excluded terminally differentiated effector memory CD45RA+ cells. All participating donors were Caucasian adults from Nashville, Tennessee.

The receptor's source is a man aged 30 to 45 in good health. The rearrangement links TRBV13 to TRBJ2-7; 11 nucleotides align to TRBD2. Sequenced material: naive CD8+ T cells sorted from blood. The CDR3 loop is CASSPTGTSGIYEQYF. The DNA for the CDR3 is TGTGCCAGCAGCCCCACCGGGACTAGCGGAATCTACGAGCAGTACTTC. Combining the CDR3 with reference TRBV13 and TRBJ2-7 gives the whole variable domain AAGVIQSPRHLIKEKRETATLKCYPIPRHDTVYWYQQGPGQDPQFLISFYEKMQSDKGSIPDRFSAQQFSDYHSELNMSSLELGDSALYFCASSPTGTSGIYEQYFGPGTRLTVT.